This T cell receptor beta chain was found in a study of neurological immune-mediated disorders. The unsorted libraries were prepared from 2 million PBMCs (stored at -80 C). Study results and limitations: HTLV-1-associated myelopathy led in TCR clonal expansion, while multiple sclerosis ranked lowest, below healthy controls.

MiXCR was run by TCRdb on the 5' RACE reads, yielding one entry per CDR3 protein. The sample contains 80,000 to 100,000 distinct CDR3 sequences, approximately 4% of which appear only once. Germline V gene data show CDR1 as DFQATT and CDR2 as SNEGSKA (reference sequence). The CDR3 extends over 14 amino acids. Trimming cost V 5 bases and J 1 base, with 13 bases left between them. A few counts support this clonotype. Its antigen is still unknown. This sequence originates from a woman between 45 and 60 years old with multiple sclerosis. The sample was PBMCs. The chain combines TRBV20-1 with TRBJ2-3; D may be TRBD1 (5 bases). DNA for the CDR3: TGCAGTGCTGAAGGGGTCCGGGGCACAGATACGCAGTATTTT. It translates to CSAEGVRGTDTQYF.